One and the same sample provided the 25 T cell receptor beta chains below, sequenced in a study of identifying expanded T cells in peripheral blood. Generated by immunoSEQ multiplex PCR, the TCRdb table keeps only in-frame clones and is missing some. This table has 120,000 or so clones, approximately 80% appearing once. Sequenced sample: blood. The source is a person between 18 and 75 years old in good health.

This chain's CDR3 is CASSFRGGPTEAFF. The CDR3 region has the DNA TGTGCCAGCAGCTTCAGGGGGGGACCCACTGAAGCTTTCTTT. This chain links TRBV7-2 with TRBJ1-1; 7 bases line up with TRBD1. This CDR3 has 14 residues. Germline V gives CDR1 SGHTA, CDR2 FQGNSA. V lost 3 bases and J lost 4; bases outside the gene matches: 5. Variable domain in full (rest from reference TRBV7-2 and TRBJ1-1): GAGVSQSPSNKVTEKGKDVELRCDPISGHTALYWYRQSLGQGLEFLIYFQGNSAPDKSGLPSDRFSAERTGGSVSTLTIQRTQQEDSAVYLCASSFRGGPTEAFFGQGTRLTVV.

CDR3 residues: CASSLGGRGRTDTQYF. The CDR3 nucleotides read TGTGCCAGCAGCCTGGGGGGCAGGGGGCGCACAGATACGCAGTATTTT. The chain recombines TRBV5-6 with TRBJ2-3, with 8 bases matching TRBD1. The CDR3 spans 16 residues. Germline trimming cut 4 bases from V and 1 base from J; bases unmatched to any gene: 8. Germline V CDR1 and CDR2: SGHDT, YYEEEE.

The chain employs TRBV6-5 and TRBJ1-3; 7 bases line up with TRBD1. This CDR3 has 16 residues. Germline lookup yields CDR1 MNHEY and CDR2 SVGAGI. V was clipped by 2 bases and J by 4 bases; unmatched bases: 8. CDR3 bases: TGTGCCAGCAGTTACACCGCGACAGGGCCCGGAAACACCATATATTTT. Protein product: CASSYTATGPGNTIYF.

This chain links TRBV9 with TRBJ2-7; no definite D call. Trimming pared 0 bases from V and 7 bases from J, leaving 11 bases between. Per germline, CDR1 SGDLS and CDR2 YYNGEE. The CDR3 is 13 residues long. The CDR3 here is CASSVGGFGEQYF. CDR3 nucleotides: TGTGCCAGCAGCGTAGGTGGTTTTGGGGAGCAGTACTTC.

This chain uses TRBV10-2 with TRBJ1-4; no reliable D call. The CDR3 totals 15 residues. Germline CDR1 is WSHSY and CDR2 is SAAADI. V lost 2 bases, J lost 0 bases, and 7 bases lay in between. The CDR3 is CASSERPTTNEKLFF. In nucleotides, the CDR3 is TGCGCCAGCAGTGAGAGGCCCACAACTAATGAAAAACTGTTTTTT.

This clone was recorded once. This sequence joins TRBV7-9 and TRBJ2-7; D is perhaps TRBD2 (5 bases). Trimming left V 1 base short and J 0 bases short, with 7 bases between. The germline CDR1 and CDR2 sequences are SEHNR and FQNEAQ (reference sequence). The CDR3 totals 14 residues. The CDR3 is CASSLGRDSYEQYF. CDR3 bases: TGTGCCAGCAGCTTAGGACGGGACTCCTACGAGCAGTACTTC.

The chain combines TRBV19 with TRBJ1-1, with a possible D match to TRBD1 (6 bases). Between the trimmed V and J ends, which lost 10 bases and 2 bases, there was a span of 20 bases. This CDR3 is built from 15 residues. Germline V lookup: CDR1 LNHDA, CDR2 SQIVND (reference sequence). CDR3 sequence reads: CATQPRTDPNTEAFF. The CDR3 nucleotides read TGTGCCACCCAACCGCGGACAGACCCAAACACTGAAGCTTTCTTT. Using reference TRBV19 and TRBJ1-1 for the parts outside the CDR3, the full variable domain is DGGITQSPKYLFRKEGQNVTLSCEQNLNHDAMYWYRQDPGQGLRLIYYSQIVNDFQKGDIAEGYSVSREKKESFPLTVTSAQKNPTAFYLCATQPRTDPNTEAFFGQGTRLTVV.

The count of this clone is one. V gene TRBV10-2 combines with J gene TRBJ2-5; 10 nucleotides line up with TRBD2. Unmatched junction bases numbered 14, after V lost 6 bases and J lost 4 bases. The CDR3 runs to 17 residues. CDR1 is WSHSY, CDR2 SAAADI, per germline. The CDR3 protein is CASSARGSGGAGETQYF. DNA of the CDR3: TGCGCCAGCAGCGCGAGGGGCAGCGGGGGGGCGGGAGAGACCCAGTACTTC.

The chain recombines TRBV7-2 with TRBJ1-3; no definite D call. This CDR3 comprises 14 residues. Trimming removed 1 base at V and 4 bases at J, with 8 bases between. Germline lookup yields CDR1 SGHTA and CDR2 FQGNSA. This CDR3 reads CASSLGELGNTIYF. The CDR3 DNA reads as TGTGCCAGCAGCTTAGGGGAATTGGGAAACACCATATATTTT.

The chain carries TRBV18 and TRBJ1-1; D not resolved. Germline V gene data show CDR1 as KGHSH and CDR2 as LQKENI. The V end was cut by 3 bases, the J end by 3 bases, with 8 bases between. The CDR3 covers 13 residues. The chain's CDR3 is CASSPREDTEAFF. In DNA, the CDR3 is TGTGCCAGCTCACCGAGAGAGGACACTGAAGCTTTCTTT. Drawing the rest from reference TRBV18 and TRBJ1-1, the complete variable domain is NAGVMQNPRHLVRRRGQEARLRCSPMKGHSHVYWYRQLPEEGLKFMVYLQKENIIDESGMPKERFSAEFPKEGPSILRIQQVVRGDSAAYFCASSPREDTEAFFGQGTRLTVV.

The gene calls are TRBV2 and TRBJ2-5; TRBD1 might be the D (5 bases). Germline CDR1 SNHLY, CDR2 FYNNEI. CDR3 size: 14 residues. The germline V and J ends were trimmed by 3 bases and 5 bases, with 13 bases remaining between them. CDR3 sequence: CASSDGRAGETQYF. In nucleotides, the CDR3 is TGTGCCAGCAGTGACGGCAGGGCAGGGGAGACCCAGTACTTC. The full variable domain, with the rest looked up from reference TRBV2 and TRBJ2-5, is EPEVTQTPSHQVTQMGQEVILRCVPISNHLYFYWYRQILGQKVEFLVSFYNNEISEKSEIFDDQFSVERPDGSNFTLKIRSTKLEDSAMYFCASSDGRAGETQYFGPGTRLLVL.

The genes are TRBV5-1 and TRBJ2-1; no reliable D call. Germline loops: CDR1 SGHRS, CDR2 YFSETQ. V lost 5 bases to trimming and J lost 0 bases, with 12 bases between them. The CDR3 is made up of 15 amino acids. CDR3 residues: CASSLDGSSYNEQFF. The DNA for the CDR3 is TGCGCCAGCAGTTTAGACGGAAGCTCCTACAATGAGCAGTTCTTC.

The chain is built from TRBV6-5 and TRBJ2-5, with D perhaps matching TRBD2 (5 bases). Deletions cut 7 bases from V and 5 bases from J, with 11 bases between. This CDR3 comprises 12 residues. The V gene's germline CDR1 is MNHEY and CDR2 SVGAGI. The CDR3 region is CASMVPGETQYF. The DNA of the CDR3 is TGTGCCAGCATGGTGCCGGGGGAGACCCAGTACTTC.

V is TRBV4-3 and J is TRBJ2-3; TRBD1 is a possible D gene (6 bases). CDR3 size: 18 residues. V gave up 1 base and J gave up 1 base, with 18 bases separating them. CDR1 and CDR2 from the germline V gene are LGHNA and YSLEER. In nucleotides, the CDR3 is TGCGCCAGCAGCCAAGCCCCCGTTGCAGGGGTCGGCACAGATACGCAGTATTTT. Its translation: CASSQAPVAGVGTDTQYF.

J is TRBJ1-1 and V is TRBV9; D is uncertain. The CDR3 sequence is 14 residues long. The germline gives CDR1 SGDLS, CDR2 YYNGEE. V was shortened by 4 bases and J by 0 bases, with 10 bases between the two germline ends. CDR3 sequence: CASSPLNMNTEAFF. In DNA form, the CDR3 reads TGTGCCAGCAGCCCTCTTAATATGAACACTGAAGCTTTCTTT.

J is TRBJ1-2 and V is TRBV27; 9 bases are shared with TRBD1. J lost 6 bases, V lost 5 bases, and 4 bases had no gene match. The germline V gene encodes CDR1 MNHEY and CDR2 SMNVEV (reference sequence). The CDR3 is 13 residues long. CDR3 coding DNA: TGTGCCAGCAGTCCGGGGACAGGGAATGGCTACACCTTC. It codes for CASSPGTGNGYTF.

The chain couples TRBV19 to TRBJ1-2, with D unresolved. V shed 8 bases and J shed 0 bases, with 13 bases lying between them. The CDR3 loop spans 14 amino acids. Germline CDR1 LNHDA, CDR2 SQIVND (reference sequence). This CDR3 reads CASHSTGPNYGYTF. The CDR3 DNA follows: TGTGCCAGTCATTCCACTGGACCTAACTATGGCTACACCTTC.

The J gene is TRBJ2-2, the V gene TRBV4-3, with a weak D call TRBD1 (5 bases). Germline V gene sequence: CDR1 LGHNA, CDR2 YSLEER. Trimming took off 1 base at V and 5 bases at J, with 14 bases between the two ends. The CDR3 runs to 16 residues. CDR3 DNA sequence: TGCGCCAGCAGCCAAGCCCCCAGGGTCGAAACCGGGGAGCTGTTTTTT. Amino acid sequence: CASSQAPRVETGELFF.

Here the CDR3 DNA reads TGTGCCAGCAGCTTAATCGGACAGAGAAATGAGCAGTTCTTC. Its translation is CASSLIGQRNEQFF. The chain joins TRBV7-9 to TRBJ2-1; possible D gene TRBD1, 6 bases. The V and J ends lost 2 bases and 7 bases respectively, with 12 bases between them. Germline CDR1 and CDR2: SEHNR and FQNEAQ (reference sequence). CDR3 length equals 14 residues.

The CDR3 nucleotides read TGTGCCAGCAGCTTAGTTCAGGGGGCCGGCAGCGAAACCTACGAGCAGTACTTC. It translates to CASSLVQGAGSETYEQYF. The chain has TRBV7-8 and TRBJ2-7, with 8 bases identical to TRBD1. Germline V lookup: CDR1 SGHVS, CDR2 FQNEAQ. The V gene end was trimmed by 1 base and the J gene end by 2 bases; junction bases not matched to a gene: 13. The CDR3 is made up of 18 amino acids.

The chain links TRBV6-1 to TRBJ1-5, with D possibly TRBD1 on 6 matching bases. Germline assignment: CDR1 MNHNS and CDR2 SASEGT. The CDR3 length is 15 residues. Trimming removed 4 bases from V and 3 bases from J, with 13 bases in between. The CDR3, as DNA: TGTGCCAGCAGTGCTGCACAGGGTTACAATCAGCCCCAGCATTTT. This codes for CASSAAQGYNQPQHF.

The CDR3 nucleotides are TGCGCCAGCTTCGGGCAGAGCTCCTACGAGCAGTACTTC. It yields the protein CASFGQSSYEQYF. The V call is TRBV5-1, the J call TRBJ2-5; D is unresolved. The DNA matches TRBJ2-7 better at its end, which makes the J call doubtful. The CDR3 contains 13 residues. Looked up from germline, CDR1 is SGHRS and CDR2 is YFSETQ.

CDR3 DNA sequence: TGTGCCAGCAGGGGAGGGGGAGTTGGCAATCAGCCCCAGCATTTT. This encodes CASRGGGVGNQPQHF. The V and J genes are TRBV6-6 and TRBJ1-5; tentative D call: TRBD1 (6 bases). CDR1 is MNHNY, CDR2 SVGAGI, per germline (reference sequence). The CDR3 has 15 residues. V was shortened by 6 bases and J by 2 bases, with 14 bases between the two germline ends.

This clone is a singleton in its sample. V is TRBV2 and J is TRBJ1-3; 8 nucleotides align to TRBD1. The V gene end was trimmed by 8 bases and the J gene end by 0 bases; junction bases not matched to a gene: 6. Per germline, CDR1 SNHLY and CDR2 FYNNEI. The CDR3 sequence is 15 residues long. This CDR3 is CASGGQVSSGNTIYF. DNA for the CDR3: TGTGCCAGCGGGGGACAGGTGAGCTCTGGAAACACCATATATTTT.

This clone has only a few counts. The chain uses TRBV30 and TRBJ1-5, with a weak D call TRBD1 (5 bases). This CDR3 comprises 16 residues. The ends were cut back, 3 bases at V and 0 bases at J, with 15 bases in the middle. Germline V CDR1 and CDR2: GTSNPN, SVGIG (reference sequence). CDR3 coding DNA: TGTGCCTGGAGACCACCCCCGGGACTTAGCAATCAGCCCCAGCATTTT. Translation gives CAWRPPPGLSNQPQHF.